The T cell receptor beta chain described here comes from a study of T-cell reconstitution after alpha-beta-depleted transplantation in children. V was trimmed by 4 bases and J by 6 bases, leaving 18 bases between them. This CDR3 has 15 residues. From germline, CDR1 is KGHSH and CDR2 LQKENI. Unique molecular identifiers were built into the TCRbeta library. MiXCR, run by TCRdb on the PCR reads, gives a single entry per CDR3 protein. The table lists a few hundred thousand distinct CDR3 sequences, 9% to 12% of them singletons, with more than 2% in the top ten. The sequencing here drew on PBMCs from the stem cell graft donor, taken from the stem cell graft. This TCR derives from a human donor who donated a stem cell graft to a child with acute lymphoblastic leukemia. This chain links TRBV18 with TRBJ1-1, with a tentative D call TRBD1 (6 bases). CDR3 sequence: CASSLGGGAEAEAFF. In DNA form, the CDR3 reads TGTGCCAGCTCACTAGGGGGAGGAGCCGAGGCTGAAGCTTTCTTT.